Reported below is one T cell receptor (beta chain). The data belong to a study of cytomegalovirus exposure and HLA in healthy donors. These donors were members of the roughly 130-subject validation cohort, a group separate from the roughly 670-subject first cohort. CDR3 size: 10 residues. The V and J ends lost 10 bases and 5 bases respectively, with 8 bases between them. Germline assignment: CDR1 MGHDK and CDR2 SYGVNS. Repertoires were generated with immunoSEQ multiplex PCR, while TCRdb's copy carries only in-frame clones and drops some. The data contain about 280,000 clones, 88% of them singletons. This receptor was identified in a woman under 30 in good health and CMV-seronegative. Material for sequencing was PBMCs. The genes are TRBV25-1 and TRBJ1-1; no clear D gene. The CDR3 sequence is CAIHQTEAFF. CDR3 bases: TGTGCCATCCACCAGACTGAAGCTTTCTTT.